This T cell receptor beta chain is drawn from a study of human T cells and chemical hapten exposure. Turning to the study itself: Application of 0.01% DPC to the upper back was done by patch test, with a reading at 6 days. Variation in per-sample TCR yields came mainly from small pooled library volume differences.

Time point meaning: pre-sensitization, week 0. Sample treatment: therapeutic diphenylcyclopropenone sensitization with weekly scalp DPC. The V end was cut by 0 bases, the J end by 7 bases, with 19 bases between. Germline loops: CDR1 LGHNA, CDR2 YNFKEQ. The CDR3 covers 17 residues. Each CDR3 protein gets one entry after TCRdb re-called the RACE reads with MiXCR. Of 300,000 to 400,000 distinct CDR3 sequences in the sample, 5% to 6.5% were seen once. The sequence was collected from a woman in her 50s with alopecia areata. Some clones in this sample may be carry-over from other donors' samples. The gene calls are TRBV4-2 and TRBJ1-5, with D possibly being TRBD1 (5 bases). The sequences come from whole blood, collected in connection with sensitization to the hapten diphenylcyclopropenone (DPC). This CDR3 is CASSQELAQRGEQPQHF. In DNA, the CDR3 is TGTGCCAGCAGCCAAGAGTTAGCACAACGAGGGGAGCAGCCCCAGCATTTT.